This T cell receptor beta chain was sequenced for a study of blood T cell repertoires in COVID-19 (TCRdb year 2020). At the level of the whole study: The collaborator samples originated in the United States, Italy and Spain and spanned the acute and convalescent phases of COVID-19. The sample metadata nearly always contained a de-identified subject ID, COVID-19 status, age in years and sex. Samples came from the ongoing ImmuneRACE study (first 160 participants) plus 1,254 subjects from 6 global collaborators. The material from the prospective study consisted of cDNA or gDNA derived from T cells, B-cell-depleted T cells, or PBMCs. Where HLA class I and class II types were available, the types were taken from metadata supplied by the sample provider, not from assay-based typing. A freely available public database, intended as a resource for researchers studying the immune response to SARS-CoV-2, is where the repertoires were released. The dataset comprised deeply sampled blood TCRbeta repertoires from subjects exposed to, actively infected with, or recovered from COVID-19.

TCRbeta CDR3 regions were amplified from genomic DNA using the immunoSEQ Assay, a bias-controlled multiplex PCR. On the authors' methods: Within the assay, amplification of reference gene primers was used to estimate how many nucleated cells each sample contained. Sequence reads were collapsed and filtered to measure the absolute abundance of every unique TCRbeta CDR3 rearrangement. For each sample, productive Simpson clonality was calculated by taking the square root of Simpson's diversity index across productive rearrangements. What TCRdb holds here is the immuneACCESS table cut down to in-frame rearrangements. Part of the clones is not present; checked against another copy, under half of the missing clones reflect an unresolved V gene, and the others are unexplained. The V and J calls and clone size come from that table; D and trimming were worked out from the DNA. Here the sample has 250,000 or so clones; nearly 90% occur a single time. The ten largest clones take up 0.65% to 0.9% of the sample.

Study-level results and caveats: The amount of clinical and demographic metadata varied by source and participant and was provided uncurated.

Reading from cysteine to phenylalanine, the CDR3 counts 14 amino acids. Of all the DNA, just the CDR3 is kept, 42 bases in frame from base 1. V gives up 6 bases and J gives up 6 bases, and the segment between their germline ends measures 14 bases. For CDR1 and CDR2, the germline V gene lists SNHLY and FYNNEI. On this clone itself: Its antigen remains undetermined. No much larger clone exists at a distance of one base, and base qualities are not known.

Each collaborating institution followed its own protocols to collect whole blood in K2EDTA tubes. For TCRbeta analysis, collaborator samples were shipped as frozen whole blood, as isolated PBMCs, or as DNA extracted from either sample type. The clonotype comes from a woman aged 25 to 39 with acute or convalescent COVID-19. Sample: peripheral blood. The V and J segments used are TRBV2 and TRBJ2-2; the D gene is possibly TRBD2, with 5 bases matching. The DNA is as follows: TGTGCCAGCAGATTTTTTAGCGTGGCCGGGGAGCTGTTTTTT. Translated, this gives CASRFFSVAGELFF.